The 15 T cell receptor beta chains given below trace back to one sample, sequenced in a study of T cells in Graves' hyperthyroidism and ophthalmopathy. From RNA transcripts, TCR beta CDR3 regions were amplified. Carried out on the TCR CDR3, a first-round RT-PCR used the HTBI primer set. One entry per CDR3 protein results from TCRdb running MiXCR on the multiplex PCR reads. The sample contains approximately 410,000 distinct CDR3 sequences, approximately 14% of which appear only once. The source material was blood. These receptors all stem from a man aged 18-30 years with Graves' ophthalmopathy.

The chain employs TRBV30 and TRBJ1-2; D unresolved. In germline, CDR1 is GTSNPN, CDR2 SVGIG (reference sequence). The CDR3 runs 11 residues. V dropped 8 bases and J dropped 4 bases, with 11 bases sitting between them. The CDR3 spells CAGVAFYGYTF. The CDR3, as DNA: TGTGCCGGGGTGGCGTTCTATGGCTACACCTTC.

CDR3 nucleotide sequence: TGCGCCAGCAGTCCTATAGCGGGGCACGAGCAGTACTTC. This encodes CASSPIAGHEQYF. J is TRBJ2-7 and V is TRBV10-1; 8 nucleotides agree with TRBD2. The trim removed 5 bases at V and 5 bases at J, leaving 5 bases unmatched. Germline CDR1 and CDR2: WNHNN and SYGVQD (reference sequence). This CDR3 has 13 amino acids.

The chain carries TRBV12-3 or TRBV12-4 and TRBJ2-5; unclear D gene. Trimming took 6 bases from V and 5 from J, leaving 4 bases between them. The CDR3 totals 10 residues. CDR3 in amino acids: CASRYETQYF. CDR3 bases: TGTGCCAGCAGGTATGAGACCCAGTACTTC.

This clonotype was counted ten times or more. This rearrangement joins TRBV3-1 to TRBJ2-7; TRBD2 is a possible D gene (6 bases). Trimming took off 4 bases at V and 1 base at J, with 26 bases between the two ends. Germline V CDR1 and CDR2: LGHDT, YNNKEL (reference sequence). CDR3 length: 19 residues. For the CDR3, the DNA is TGTGCCAGCAGCCCACGAGGAGGGCGAGGGCAGGGAAGGTCCTACGAGCAGTACTTC. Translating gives CASSPRGGRGQGRSYEQYF.

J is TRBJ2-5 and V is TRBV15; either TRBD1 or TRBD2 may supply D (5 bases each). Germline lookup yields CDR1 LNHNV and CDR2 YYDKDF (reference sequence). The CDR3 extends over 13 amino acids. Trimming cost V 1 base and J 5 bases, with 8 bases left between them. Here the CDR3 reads CATSRGGRETQYF. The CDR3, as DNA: TGTGCCACCAGCAGAGGGGGACGGGAGACCCAGTACTTC.

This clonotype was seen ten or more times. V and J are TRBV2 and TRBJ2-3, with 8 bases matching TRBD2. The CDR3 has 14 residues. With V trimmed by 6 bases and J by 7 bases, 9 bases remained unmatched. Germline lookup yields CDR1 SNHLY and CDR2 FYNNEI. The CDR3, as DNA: TGTGCCAGCAGCGGGGGGGACGCAATGAATACGCAGTATTTT. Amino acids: CASSGGDAMNTQYF.

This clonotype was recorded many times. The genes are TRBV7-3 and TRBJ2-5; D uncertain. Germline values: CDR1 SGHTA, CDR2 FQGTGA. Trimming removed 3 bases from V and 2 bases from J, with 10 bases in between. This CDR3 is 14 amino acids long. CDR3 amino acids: CASSFEHKQETQYF. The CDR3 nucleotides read TGTGCCAGCAGCTTTGAACATAAACAAGAGACCCAGTACTTC.

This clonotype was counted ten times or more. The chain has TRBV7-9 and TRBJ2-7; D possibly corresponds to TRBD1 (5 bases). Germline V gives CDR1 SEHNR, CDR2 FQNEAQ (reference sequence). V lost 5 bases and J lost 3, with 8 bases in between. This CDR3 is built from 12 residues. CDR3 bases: TGTGCCAGCAGCCGACAGAACTACGAGCAGTACTTC. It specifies CASSRQNYEQYF.

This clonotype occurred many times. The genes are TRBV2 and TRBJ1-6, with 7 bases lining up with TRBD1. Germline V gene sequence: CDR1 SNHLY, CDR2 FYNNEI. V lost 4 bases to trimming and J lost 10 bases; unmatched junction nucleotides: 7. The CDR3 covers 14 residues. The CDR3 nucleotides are TGTGCCAGCAGTGGAGGAAACAGGGGATCACCCCTCCACTTT. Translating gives CASSGGNRGSPLHF.

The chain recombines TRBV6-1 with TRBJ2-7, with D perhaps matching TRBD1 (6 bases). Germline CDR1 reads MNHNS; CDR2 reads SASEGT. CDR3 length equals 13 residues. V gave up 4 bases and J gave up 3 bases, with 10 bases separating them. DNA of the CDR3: TGTGCCAGCAGTGTCCGGGACAACTACGAGCAGTACTTC. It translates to CASSVRDNYEQYF.

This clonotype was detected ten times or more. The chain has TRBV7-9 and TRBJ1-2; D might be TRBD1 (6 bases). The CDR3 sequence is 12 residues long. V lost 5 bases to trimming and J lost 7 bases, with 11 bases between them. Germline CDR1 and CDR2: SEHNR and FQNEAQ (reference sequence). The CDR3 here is CASSRDTAGYTF. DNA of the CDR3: TGTGCCAGCAGCAGGGACACGGCTGGCTACACCTTC.

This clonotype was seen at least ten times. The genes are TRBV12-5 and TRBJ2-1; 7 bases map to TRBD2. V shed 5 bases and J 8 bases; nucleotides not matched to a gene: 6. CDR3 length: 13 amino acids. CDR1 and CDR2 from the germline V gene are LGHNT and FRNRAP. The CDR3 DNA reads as TGTGCTAGTGGTCGGGGGGAGGTCTATGAGCAGTTCTTC. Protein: CASGRGEVYEQFF.

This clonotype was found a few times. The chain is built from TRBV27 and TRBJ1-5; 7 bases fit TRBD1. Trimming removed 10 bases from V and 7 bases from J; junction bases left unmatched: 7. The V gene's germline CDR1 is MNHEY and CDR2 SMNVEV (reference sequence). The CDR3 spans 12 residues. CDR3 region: CATRQGNQPQHF. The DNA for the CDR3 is TGTGCCACCCGACAGGGTAACCAGCCCCAGCATTTT.

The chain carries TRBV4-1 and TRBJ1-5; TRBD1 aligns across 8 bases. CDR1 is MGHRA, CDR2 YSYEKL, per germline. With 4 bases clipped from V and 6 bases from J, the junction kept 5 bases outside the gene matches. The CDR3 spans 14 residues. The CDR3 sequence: CASSRQGAGQPQHF. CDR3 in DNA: TGCGCCAGCAGCCGCCAGGGGGCGGGTCAGCCCCAGCATTTT.

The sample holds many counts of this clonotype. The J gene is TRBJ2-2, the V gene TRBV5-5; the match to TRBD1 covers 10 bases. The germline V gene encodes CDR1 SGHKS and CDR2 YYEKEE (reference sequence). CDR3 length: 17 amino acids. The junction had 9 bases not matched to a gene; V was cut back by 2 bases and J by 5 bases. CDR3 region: CASSFVRQGAWTGELFF. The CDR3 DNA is TGTGCCAGCAGCTTCGTTCGACAGGGGGCATGGACCGGGGAGCTGTTTTTT. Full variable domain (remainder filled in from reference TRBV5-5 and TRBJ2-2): DAGVTQSPTHLIKTRGQQVTLRCSPISGHKSVSWYQQVLGQGPQFIFQYYEKEERGRGNFPDRFSARQFPNYSSELNVNALLLGDSALYLCASSFVRQGAWTGELFFGEGSRLTVL.